This T cell receptor beta chain was found in a study of T cells in Graves' hyperthyroidism and ophthalmopathy. Trimming left V 3 bases short and J 2 bases short, with 18 bases between. This CDR3 is 17 amino acids long. Per germline, CDR1 SGHAT and CDR2 FQNNGV. The investigators amplified TCR beta CDR3 regions from RNA transcripts. The HTBI primer set was used in a first-round RT-PCR of the TCR CDR3. From the multiplex PCR reads, TCRdb called clonotypes with MiXCR, one entry per CDR3 protein. The sample has 300,000 to 450,000 distinct CDR3 sequences, about a sixth seen once. This clonotype was observed many times.

The clonotype was recovered from a woman aged 18-29 years with Graves' hyperthyroidism that later progressed to Graves' ophthalmopathy. The chain links TRBV11-2 to TRBJ2-3; no definite D call. Sequencing was performed on blood. CDR3 region: CASSFLTASPITDTQYF. As DNA, the CDR3 is TGTGCCAGCAGCTTCTTGACCGCGTCCCCTATCACAGATACGCAGTATTTT.